This is a list of T cell receptor beta chains from one sample in a study of T cells in localized non-small cell lung cancer. Only in-frame clones appear in the TCRdb table, and some are missing; sequencing was by immunoSEQ multiplex PCR. The sample holds roughly 72,000 clones, roughly 90% seen once. The source was peripheral blood, collected before any cancer treatment. The receptors were gathered from a male donor aged 60 or over with stage III squamous cell lung carcinoma. The CDR3 runs from the conserved cysteine through the conserved F or W. A D gene is named only where the DNA matches it firmly.

d_call: TRBD1
v_call: TRBV5-1
cdr3_aa: CASSSTGTGYTF

d_call: .
v_call: TRBV7-9
cdr3_aa: CASSQDYSNYGYTF

d_call: .
v_call: TRBV4-1
cdr3_aa: CASSQDGPFQETQYF

d_call: TRBD1
v_call: TRBV19
cdr3_aa: CASSLWDSPNSPLHF

d_call: .
v_call: TRBV7-8
cdr3_aa: CASSGIFYEQYF

d_call: .
v_call: TRBV27
cdr3_aa: CASSPSTTGYYNSPLHF

d_call: .
v_call: TRBV6-5
cdr3_aa: CASSYLSRGDTGELFF

d_call: TRBD1
v_call: TRBV7-8
cdr3_aa: CASSRGQGRQETQYF

d_call: .
v_call: TRBV28
cdr3_aa: CASSLSGSNQPQHF

d_call: .
v_call: TRBV19
cdr3_aa: CASTHEETQYF

d_call: TRBD1
v_call: TRBV5-5
cdr3_aa: CASRRTGETYNEQFF

d_call: .
v_call: TRBV6-1
cdr3_aa: CASSEAIKGSSYNSPLHF

d_call: TRBD1
v_call: TRBV28
cdr3_aa: CASLNPDRAFSPLHF

d_call: .
v_call: TRBV7-9
cdr3_aa: CASSLALTGPETQYF

d_call: TRBD1
v_call: TRBV6-5
cdr3_aa: CASSYSPTGGGYTF

d_call: TRBD1
v_call: TRBV4-3
cdr3_aa: CASSQETGPRNYGYTF

d_call: .
v_call: TRBV11-2
cdr3_aa: CASSLDPLLQGDTGELFF

d_call: .
v_call: TRBV28
cdr3_aa: CASHRTDSGANVLTF

d_call: TRBD2
v_call: TRBV5-1
cdr3_aa: CASSHSTSGASRTDTQYF

d_call: TRBD1
v_call: TRBV28
cdr3_aa: CASWPEGQGAGQPQHF

d_call: .
v_call: TRBV11-3
cdr3_aa: CASSLGQGGETQYF

d_call: .
v_call: TRBV7-8
cdr3_aa: CASSLEGTRGGYTF

d_call: .
v_call: TRBV7-8
cdr3_aa: CASSLEVRSEKLFF

d_call: TRBD1
v_call: TRBV19
cdr3_aa: CASSIALQGAVVKLFF

d_call: .
v_call: TRBV6-1
cdr3_aa: CASSEGRVSTGNTIYF

d_call: TRBD1
v_call: TRBV11-3
cdr3_aa: CASSLRGTGFTDTQYF

d_call: .
v_call: TRBV10-1
cdr3_aa: CASSESAGAGELFF

d_call: .
v_call: TRBV5-5
cdr3_aa: CASSRNTEAFF

d_call: .
v_call: TRBV4-3
cdr3_aa: CASSQDSGSEKLFF

d_call: .
v_call: TRBV5-5
cdr3_aa: CASRGLSSYNSPLHF

d_call: .
v_call: TRBV6-6
cdr3_aa: CASSYSGGGPRETQYF

d_call: .
v_call: TRBV11-2
cdr3_aa: CASSLSQLGGGTEAFF

d_call: .
v_call: TRBV9
cdr3_aa: CASSVGQPYNSPLHF

d_call: TRBD1
v_call: TRBV2
cdr3_aa: CASKSRQGAWGYTF

d_call: .
v_call: TRBV6-5
cdr3_aa: CASSYGGAGPFF

d_call: .
v_call: TRBV18
cdr3_aa: CASSPLVAGVTNTEAFF

d_call: .
v_call: TRBV7-8
cdr3_aa: CASSLARLTQYF

d_call: .
v_call: TRBV19
cdr3_aa: CASKVSGSSNSPLHF

d_call: .
v_call: TRBV28
cdr3_aa: CASSLSLAGNQPQHF

d_call: .
v_call: TRBV11-3
cdr3_aa: CASSLEGETQYF

d_call: .
v_call: TRBV10-3
cdr3_aa: CAISEGTRSGNTIYF

d_call: TRBD1
v_call: TRBV5-8
cdr3_aa: CASSLDRVGNTIYF

d_call: .
v_call: TRBV29-1
cdr3_aa: CSVVSGVNEQYF

d_call: .
v_call: TRBV7-9
cdr3_aa: CASSPGPEVGYTF

d_call: TRBD2
v_call: TRBV29-1
cdr3_aa: CSVVSSSGGLSEQFF

d_call: TRBD2
v_call: TRBV7-9
cdr3_aa: CASSLGVAGETQYF

d_call: TRBD1
v_call: TRBV6-1
cdr3_aa: CASRDRVTDTQYF

d_call: TRBD1
v_call: TRBV5-6
cdr3_aa: CASSLSGQGAPDTEAFF

d_call: .
v_call: TRBV30
cdr3_aa: CAWRSLGITGELFF

d_call: .
v_call: TRBV10-3
cdr3_aa: CAISDPHPGLRTYGYTF

d_call: TRBD1
v_call: TRBV10-1
cdr3_aa: CASSESRGTGVSGYTF

d_call: .
v_call: TRBV4-2
cdr3_aa: CASSQDGQGRPEKLFF

d_call: .
v_call: TRBV7-9
cdr3_aa: CASSLAQGDNSPLHF

d_call: .
v_call: TRBV5-4
cdr3_aa: CASSLTGYQGEAFF